These 23 T cell receptor beta chains originate from one sample sequenced in a study of PD-1 blockade in classical Hodgkin lymphoma. In every patient, relapse followed autologous stem cell transplantation, while exposure to brentuximab vedotin differed. Repertoires were generated with immunoSEQ multiplex PCR, while TCRdb's copy carries only in-frame clones and drops some. The data show some 93,000 clones, with around nine tenths seen just once and 2.5% to 3% held by the top ten. The specimen was peripheral blood mononuclear cells (PBMCs), collected at baseline. These receptors were obtained from a human donor with classical Hodgkin lymphoma.

This CDR3 reads CASSQARASSYNEQFF. The CDR3 DNA is TGTGCCAGCAGTCAAGCACGAGCGAGCTCCTACAATGAGCAGTTCTTC. The J gene is TRBJ2-1, the V gene TRBV7-8; D unresolved. The CDR3 consists of 16 residues. V lost 6 bases, J lost 0 bases, and 15 bases lay in between. Germline V gene sequence: CDR1 SGHVS, CDR2 FQNEAQ. Supplemented by reference TRBV7-8 and TRBJ2-1, the full variable domain reads GAGVSQSPRYKVAKRGQDVALRCDPISGHVSLFWYQQALGQGPEFLTYFQNEAQLDKSGLPSDRFFAERPEGSVSTLKIQRTQQEDSAVYLCASSQARASSYNEQFFGPGTRLTVL.

The chain links TRBV2 to TRBJ2-1; D ambiguous. Trimming pared 6 bases from V and 7 bases from J, leaving 7 bases between. Germline loops: CDR1 SNHLY, CDR2 FYNNEI. The CDR3 length is 11 residues. CDR3 sequence (DNA): TGTGCCAGCAGGACCCCAAATGAGCAGTTCTTC. This codes for CASRTPNEQFF.

The chain joins TRBV6-1 to TRBJ1-1; 7 bases align to TRBD1. V was pared by 8 bases and J by 1 base, with 7 bases of the junction left unmatched. Per germline, CDR1 MNHNS and CDR2 SASEGT. CDR3 length: 14 residues. The CDR3 protein is CASGSRGTNTEAFF. The CDR3 DNA reads TGTGCCAGCGGCTCCAGGGGGACGAACACTGAAGCTTTCTTT.

The gene calls are TRBV10-2 and TRBJ2-7; 10 bases map to TRBD2. Trimming at V came to 0 bases and at J to 2 bases, leaving 1 base not matched to a gene. CDR1 is WSHSY and CDR2 is SAAADI in the germline V gene. The CDR3 has 15 residues. The CDR3 DNA is TGCGCCAGCAGTGAGTCCCTAGCGGGAGCCTACGAGCAGTACTTC. Residues: CASSESLAGAYEQYF.

The chain joins TRBV11-2 to TRBJ1-5; D may be TRBD1 (5 bases). Germline V gene lookup returns CDR1 SGHAT and CDR2 FQNNGV. This CDR3 is 16 amino acids long. Trimming removed 0 bases from V and 3 bases from J, with 12 bases in between. The chain's CDR3 is CASSLDQLGTNQPQHF. In DNA, the CDR3 is TGTGCCAGCAGCTTAGATCAGCTGGGGACCAATCAGCCCCAGCATTTT.

This clone was observed a single time. The chain couples TRBV28 to TRBJ2-7; D is undetermined. Germline V gene sequence: CDR1 MDHEN, CDR2 SYDVKM. The CDR3 has 14 amino acids. Trimming pared 3 bases from V and 1 base from J, leaving 10 bases between. The CDR3 DNA reads as TGTGCCAGCAGTTTCGTGACGAAGTCCTACGAGCAGTACTTC. It translates to CASSFVTKSYEQYF.

The chain links TRBV27 to TRBJ2-1; 7 bases fit TRBD2. This CDR3 has 16 residues. Trimming at V came to 2 bases and at J to 2 bases, leaving 6 bases not matched to a gene. CDR1 is MNHEY and CDR2 is SMNVEV in the germline V gene (reference sequence). CDR3 in amino acids: CASSLSPGTTYNEQFF. The CDR3 bases are TGTGCCAGCAGTTTAAGCCCCGGGACTACCTACAATGAGCAGTTCTTC.

Only one count was recorded for this clone. The V call is TRBV27, the J call TRBJ2-7; the match to TRBD2 covers 8 bases. The germline gives CDR1 MNHEY, CDR2 SMNVEV (reference sequence). Unmatched junction bases numbered 15, after V lost 5 bases and J lost 3 bases. There are 17 residues in the CDR3. The CDR3 spells CASSPYIPTSVGYEQYF. DNA of the CDR3: TGTGCCAGCAGTCCCTACATTCCGACTAGCGTTGGCTACGAGCAGTACTTC.

This clone was counted a single time. This sequence joins TRBV27 and TRBJ2-4; 7 bases are a match to TRBD2. From germline, CDR1 is MNHEY and CDR2 SMNVEV (reference sequence). This CDR3 has 15 residues. Trimming removed 4 bases from V and 8 bases from J; junction bases left unmatched: 11. The CDR3 region is CASSSRRGRADIQYF. CDR3 sequence (DNA): TGTGCCAGCAGTTCCCGCCGGGGGAGGGCAGACATTCAGTACTTC.

The chain has TRBV27 and TRBJ2-5; 7 nucleotides line up with TRBD1. With 6 bases clipped from V and 7 bases from J, the junction kept 8 bases outside the gene matches. Germline lookup yields CDR1 MNHEY and CDR2 SMNVEV (reference sequence). The CDR3 consists of 13 residues. CDR3 residues: CASRPGGWGTQYF. In DNA form, the CDR3 reads TGTGCCAGCAGGCCAGGGGGTTGGGGGACCCAGTACTTC.

V usage is TRBV6-1 and J usage is TRBJ2-1; TRBD1 might be the D (5 bases). Germline V CDR1 and CDR2: MNHNS, SASEGT. The CDR3 consists of 13 residues. Trimming removed 6 bases from V and 4 bases from J, with 10 bases in between. As DNA, the CDR3 is TGTGCCAGCAGGGGGCTGACTTACAATGAGCAGTTCTTC. It specifies CASRGLTYNEQFF.

The chain couples TRBV19 to TRBJ1-5, with a weak D call TRBD1 (6 bases). Germline lookup yields CDR1 LNHDA and CDR2 SQIVND (reference sequence). CDR3 size: 16 residues. Deletions cut 6 bases from V and 0 bases from J, with 15 bases between. Written as DNA, the CDR3 is TGTGCCAGTAGCCCCAGGGCAGGGGATAGCAATCAGCCCCAGCATTTT. Translated, it gives CASSPRAGDSNQPQHF. Variable domain in full (rest from reference TRBV19 and TRBJ1-5): DGGITQSPKYLFRKEGQNVTLSCEQNLNHDAMYWYRQDPGQGLRLIYYSQIVNDFQKGDIAEGYSVSREKKESFPLTVTSAQKNPTAFYLCASSPRAGDSNQPQHFGDGTRLSIL.

The chain carries TRBV7-8 and TRBJ1-3, with D possibly being TRBD1 (5 bases). Trimming shortened V by 5 bases and J by 0 bases, and 23 bases separated the two germline ends. Germline V CDR1 and CDR2: SGHVS, FQNEAQ. The CDR3 spans 19 residues. DNA of the CDR3: TGTGCCAGCAGCCTAGTGGGACCACCGGGACGGAGCTCTGGAAACACCATATATTTT. It yields the protein CASSLVGPPGRSSGNTIYF. Full variable domain (outside the CDR3, taken from reference TRBV7-8 and TRBJ1-3): GAGVSQSPRYKVAKRGQDVALRCDPISGHVSLFWYQQALGQGPEFLTYFQNEAQLDKSGLPSDRFFAERPEGSVSTLKIQRTQQEDSAVYLCASSLVGPPGRSSGNTIYFGEGSWLTVV.

The chain joins TRBV28 to TRBJ1-5, with a weak D call TRBD1 (6 bases). The germline V and J ends were trimmed by 7 bases and 7 bases, with 17 bases remaining between them. CDR1 is MDHEN, CDR2 SYDVKM, per germline. The CDR3 length is 14 residues. As DNA, the CDR3 is TGTGCCAGCATCATAGGGGGGAATCGCCAGCCCCAGCATTTT. This sequence encodes CASIIGGNRQPQHF.

The chain links TRBV19 to TRBJ1-5; 8 nucleotides align to TRBD1. CDR3 length equals 13 residues. V gave up 7 bases and J gave up 5 bases; unmatched junction bases: 4. Per germline, CDR1 LNHDA and CDR2 SQIVND (reference sequence). CDR3: CASNRGDYQPQHF. DNA of the CDR3: TGTGCCAGTAACAGGGGGGACTATCAGCCCCAGCATTTT.

V gene TRBV5-1 combines with J gene TRBJ2-3; 10 bases are shared with TRBD2. V was clipped by 1 base and J by 1 base; unmatched bases: 3. CDR3 length: 16 residues. CDR1 SGHRS and CDR2 YFSETQ come from the germline V gene. This CDR3 is CASSLRTSGGTDTQYF. Here the CDR3 DNA reads TGCGCCAGCAGCTTGAGGACTAGCGGAGGCACAGATACGCAGTATTTT.

The gene calls are TRBV7-7 and TRBJ2-5, with D perhaps matching TRBD1 or TRBD2 (5 bases each). The CDR3 covers 15 residues. CDR1 SSHAT and CDR2 FNYEAQ come from the germline V gene (reference sequence). CDR3 in DNA: TGTGCTACCAGTAGATGGGGGACGGCGAAAGAGACCCAGTACTTC. Translated, it gives CATSRWGTAKETQYF.

This clone showed up just once. The rearrangement links TRBV11-2 to TRBJ1-1; the D is unclear. Germline CDR1 and CDR2: SGHAT and FQNNGV. V dropped 5 bases and J dropped 1 base, with 8 bases sitting between them. There are 13 residues in the CDR3. The CDR3 region is CASSPLRNTEAFF. DNA of the CDR3: TGTGCCAGCAGCCCCCTACGGAACACTGAAGCTTTCTTT.

The gene calls are TRBV6-4 and TRBJ2-1, with D possibly being TRBD2 (6 bases). Trimming took 5 bases from V and 0 from J, leaving 11 bases between them. CDR3 length: 15 amino acids. Germline V gene lookup returns CDR1 MRHNA and CDR2 SNTAGT. CDR3 in DNA: TGTGCCAGCAGTCGGGACTCGAGCTCCTACAATGAGCAGTTCTTC. This translates into CASSRDSSSYNEQFF.

The chain couples TRBV15 to TRBJ2-2; 9 bases match TRBD1. Germline CDR1 and CDR2: LNHNV and YYDKDF (reference sequence). Unmatched junction bases numbered 3, after V lost 3 bases and J lost 7 bases. The length of the CDR3 is 14 residues. The chain's CDR3 is CATSSRTGDGELFF. The CDR3 DNA reads as TGTGCCACCAGCAGCCGGACAGGGGACGGGGAGCTGTTTTTT.

This clone was recorded once. V usage is TRBV30 and J usage is TRBJ1-1, with D tentatively TRBD1 (6 bases). Germline assignment: CDR1 GTSNPN and CDR2 SVGIG (reference sequence). V was clipped by 1 base and J by 4 bases, with 13 bases between them. The CDR3 has 14 residues. The CDR3 loop is CAWSAHPRGTEAFF. In DNA form, the CDR3 reads TGTGCCTGGAGTGCCCATCCCAGGGGCACTGAAGCTTTCTTT.

The chain recombines TRBV10-3 with TRBJ1-1; perhaps TRBD1 as D (6 bases). The V end lost 4 bases, the J end lost 6 bases, and 9 bases lay between the germline ends. The CDR3 length is 12 residues. Per the germline V gene, CDR1 is ENHRY and CDR2 is SYGVKD. The CDR3 here is CAISGQAPEAFF. Written as DNA, the CDR3 is TGTGCCATCAGTGGACAGGCCCCTGAAGCTTTCTTT.

The gene calls are TRBV30 and TRBJ2-3; D unclear. Germline CDR1 and CDR2: GTSNPN and SVGIG (reference sequence). The CDR3 spans 16 residues. V was pared by 1 base and J by 1 base, with 15 bases between. CDR3: CAWSGEVSFGTDTQYF. The CDR3 DNA follows: TGTGCCTGGAGTGGAGAGGTTTCATTTGGCACAGATACGCAGTATTTT.